The clone carrying this T cell receptor beta chain has just one count. The sample is drawn from a study of blood T cell repertoires in COVID-19. Study context: The samples span acute and convalescent COVID-19 from the United States, Italy and Spain. PBMCs, B-cell-depleted T cells, or T cells were the source of the cDNA or gDNA that made up the material.

Per germline, CDR1 SGHNT and CDR2 YYREEE (reference sequence). The CDR3 is 14 amino acids. The trim removed 2 bases at V and 8 bases at J, leaving 2 bases unmatched. Authors' analysis steps: By means of reference gene primer amplification, nucleated cell counts were estimated. Sequencing was performed with immunoSEQ multiplex PCR; in TCRdb, only in-frame clones are kept and a portion is missing. The DNA gave D and trimming, while V, J and clone size come from that table. The sample includes approximately 180,000 clones, roughly 79% of them seen just once. J is TRBJ1-6 and V is TRBV5-4; the match to TRBD1 covers 9 bases. The sequence came from a woman in her seventies with acute or convalescent COVID-19. Sequencing input: peripheral blood. The CDR3 protein is CASSFRDRDSPLHF. In DNA, the CDR3 is TGTGCCAGCAGCTTTCGGGACAGGGATTCACCCCTCCACTTT.